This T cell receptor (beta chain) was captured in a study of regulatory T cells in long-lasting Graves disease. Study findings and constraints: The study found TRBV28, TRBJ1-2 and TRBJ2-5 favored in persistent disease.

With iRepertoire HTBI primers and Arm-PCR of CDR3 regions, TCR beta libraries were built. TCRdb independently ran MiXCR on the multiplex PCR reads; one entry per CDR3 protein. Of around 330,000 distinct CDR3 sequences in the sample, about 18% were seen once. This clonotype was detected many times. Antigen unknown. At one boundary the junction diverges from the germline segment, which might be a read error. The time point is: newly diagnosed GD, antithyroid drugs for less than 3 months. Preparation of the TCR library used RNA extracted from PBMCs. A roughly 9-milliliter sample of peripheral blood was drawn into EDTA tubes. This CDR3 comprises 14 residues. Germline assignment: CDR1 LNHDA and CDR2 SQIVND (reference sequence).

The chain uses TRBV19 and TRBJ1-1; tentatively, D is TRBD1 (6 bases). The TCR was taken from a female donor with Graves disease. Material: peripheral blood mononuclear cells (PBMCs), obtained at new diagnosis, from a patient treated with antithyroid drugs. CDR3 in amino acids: CASSIVRGATQAFF. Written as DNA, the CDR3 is TGTGCCAGTAGTATAGTCCGGGGGGCCACTCAAGCTTTCTTT.